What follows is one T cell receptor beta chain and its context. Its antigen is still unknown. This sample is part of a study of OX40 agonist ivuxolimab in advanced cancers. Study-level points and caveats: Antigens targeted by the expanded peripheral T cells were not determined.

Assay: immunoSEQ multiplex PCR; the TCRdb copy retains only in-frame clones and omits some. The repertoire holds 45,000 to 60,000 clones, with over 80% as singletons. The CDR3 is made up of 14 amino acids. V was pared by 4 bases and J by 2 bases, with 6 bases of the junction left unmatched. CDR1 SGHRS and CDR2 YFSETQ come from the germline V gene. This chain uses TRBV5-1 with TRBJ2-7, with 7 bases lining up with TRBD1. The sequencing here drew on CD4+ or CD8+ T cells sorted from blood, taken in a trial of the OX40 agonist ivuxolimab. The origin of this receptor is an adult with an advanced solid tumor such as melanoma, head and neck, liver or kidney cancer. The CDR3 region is CASSPRDRPYEQYF. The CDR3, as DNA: TGCGCCAGCAGCCCCCGGGACAGACCCTACGAGCAGTACTTC. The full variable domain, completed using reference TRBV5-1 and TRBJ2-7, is KAGVTQTPRYLIKTRGQQVTLSCSPISGHRSVSWYQQTPGQGLQFLFEYFSETQRNKGNFPGRFSGRQFSNSRSEMNVSTLELGDSALYLCASSPRDRPYEQYFGPGTRLTVT.